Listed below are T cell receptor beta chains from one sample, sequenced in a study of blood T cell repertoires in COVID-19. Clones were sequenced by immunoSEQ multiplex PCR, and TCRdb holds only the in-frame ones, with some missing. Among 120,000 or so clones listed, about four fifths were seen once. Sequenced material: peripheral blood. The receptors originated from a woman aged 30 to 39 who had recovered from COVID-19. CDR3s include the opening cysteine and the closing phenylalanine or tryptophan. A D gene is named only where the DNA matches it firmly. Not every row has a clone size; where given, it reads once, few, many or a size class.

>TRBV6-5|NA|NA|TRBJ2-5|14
CASTGGGTGETQYF
TGTGCCAGCACTGGTGGGGGCACGGGGGAGACCCAGTACTTC
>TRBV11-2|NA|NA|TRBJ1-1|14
CANRPLWGETEAFF
TGTGCCAACCGACCTCTTTGGGGGGAAACTGAAGCTTTCTTT
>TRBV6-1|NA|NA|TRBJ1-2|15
CASSEGFVREYGYTF
TGTGCCAGCAGTGAAGGATTTGTACGGGAGTATGGCTACACCTTC
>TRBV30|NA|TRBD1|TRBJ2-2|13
CAWTRGHTGELFF
TGTGCCTGGACCAGGGGGCACACCGGGGAGCTGTTTTTT
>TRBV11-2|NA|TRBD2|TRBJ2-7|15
CASSYTTSDFYEQYF
TGTGCCAGCAGCTATACGACTAGCGATTTCTACGAGCAGTACTTC
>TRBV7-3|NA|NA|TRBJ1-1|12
CASSLNGVEAFF
TGTGCCAGCAGCTTAAACGGAGTAGAAGCTTTCTTT
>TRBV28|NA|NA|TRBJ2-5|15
CASSSLMGGRETQYF
TGTGCCAGCAGTTCCCTAATGGGGGGTCGGGAGACCCAGTACTTC
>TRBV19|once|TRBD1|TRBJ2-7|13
CASSGDRGYEQYF
TGTGCCAGTAGTGGGGACAGGGGCTACGAGCAGTACTTC
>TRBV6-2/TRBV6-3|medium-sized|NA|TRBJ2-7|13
CASSQTGIYEQYF
TGTGCCAGCAGTCAGACAGGAATCTACGAGCAGTACTTC
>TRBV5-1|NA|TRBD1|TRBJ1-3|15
CASSPGTVSGNTIYF
TGCGCCAGCAGCCCAGGGACAGTCTCTGGAAACACCATATATTTT
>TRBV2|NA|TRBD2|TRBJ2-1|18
CASSEMASGGPIYNEQFF
TGTGCCAGCAGTGAAATGGCTAGCGGGGGCCCCATCTACAATGAGCAGTTCTTC
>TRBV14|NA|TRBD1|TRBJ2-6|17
CASSPEDRTSGANVLTF
TGTGCCAGCAGCCCCGAGGACAGGACCTCTGGGGCCAACGTCCTGACTTTC
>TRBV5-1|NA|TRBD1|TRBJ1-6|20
CASALLPGQGTRTYNSPLHF
TGCGCCAGCGCCCTTCTGCCGGGACAGGGGACACGGACCTATAATTCACCCCTCCACTTT
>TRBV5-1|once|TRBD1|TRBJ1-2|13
CASSPGQVDGYTF
TGCGCCAGCAGCCCGGGACAGGTGGATGGCTACACCTTC
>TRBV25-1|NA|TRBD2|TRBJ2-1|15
CASSEGLAAYNEQFF
TGTGCCAGCAGCGAAGGACTAGCCGCCTACAATGAGCAGTTCTTC
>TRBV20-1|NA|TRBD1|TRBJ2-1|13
CSASGTANNEQFF
TGCAGTGCTAGTGGGACAGCGAACAATGAGCAGTTCTTC
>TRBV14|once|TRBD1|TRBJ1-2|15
CASSQTGQGNYGYTF
TGTGCCAGCAGCCAGACGGGACAGGGCAACTATGGCTACACCTTC
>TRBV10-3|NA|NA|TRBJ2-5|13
CAISERSGETQYF
TGTGCCATCAGTGAGCGGAGTGGAGAGACCCAGTACTTC
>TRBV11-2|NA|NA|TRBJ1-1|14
CASTGRGRGTEAFF
TGTGCCAGCACCGGACGAGGGCGGGGCACTGAAGCTTTCTTT
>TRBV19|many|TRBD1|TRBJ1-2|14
CASSPTGRFYGYTF
TGTGCCAGTAGTCCGACAGGGAGATTCTATGGCTACACCTTC
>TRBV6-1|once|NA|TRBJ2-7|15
CASSEWGRGGVEQYF
TGTGCCAGCAGTGAATGGGGGAGAGGAGGGGTCGAGCAGTACTTC
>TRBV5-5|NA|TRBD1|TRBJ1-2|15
CASSLEGGQGNGYTF
TGTGCCAGCAGCTTGGAGGGGGGACAGGGGAACGGCTACACCTTC
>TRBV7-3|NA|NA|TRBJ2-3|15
CASSTSRTSTDTQYF
TGTGCCAGCAGCACTAGCAGAACTAGCACAGATACGCAGTATTTT
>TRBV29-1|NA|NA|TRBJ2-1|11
CSVHGGNEQFF
TGCAGCGTTCATGGCGGCAATGAGCAGTTCTTC
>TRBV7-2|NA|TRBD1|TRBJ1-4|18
CASSLGRQGTSTNEKLFF
TGTGCCAGCAGCTTAGGTCGACAGGGGACCTCAACTAATGAAAAACTGTTTTTT
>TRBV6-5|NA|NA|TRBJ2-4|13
CASFRELGDIQYF
TGTGCCAGCTTTCGGGAGCTGGGGGACATTCAGTACTTC
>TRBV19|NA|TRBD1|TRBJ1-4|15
CASRRETGGPEKLFF
TGTGCCAGTAGGCGGGAGACAGGGGGCCCAGAAAAACTGTTTTTT
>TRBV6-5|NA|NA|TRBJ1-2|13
CASSYRQTYGYTF
TGTGCCAGCAGTTATCGACAGACCTATGGCTACACCTTC
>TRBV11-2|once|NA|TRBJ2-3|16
CASSNLSGYGTDTQYF
TGTGCCAGCTCAAATTTATCCGGGTATGGCACAGATACGCAGTATTTT
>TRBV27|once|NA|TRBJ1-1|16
CASSSPNRAVKTEAFF
TGTGCCAGCAGTTCTCCCAACAGGGCAGTTAAGACTGAAGCTTTCTTT
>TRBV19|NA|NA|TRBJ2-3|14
CASTGGFTTDTQYF
TGTGCCAGTACTGGCGGGTTCACCACAGATACGCAGTATTTT
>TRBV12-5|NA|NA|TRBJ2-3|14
CASGLVRLTDTQYF
TGTGCTAGTGGTTTGGTACGCCTAACAGATACGCAGTATTTT
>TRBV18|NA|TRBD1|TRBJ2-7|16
CASSPAGQENSYEQYF
TGTGCCAGCTCACCCGCCGGACAGGAAAACTCCTACGAGCAGTACTTC